This T cell receptor (beta chain) came from a study of T cell responses to AZD1222 COVID-19 vaccine. Overall study: Second doses that came at about 4 or about 12 weeks were put together. General study findings and limits: Reportedly, nearly half of unique spike TCRs recognized epitopes outside B.1.351/B.1.1.7 mutations.

Sequencing was performed with immunoSEQ multiplex PCR; in TCRdb, only in-frame clones are kept and a portion is missing. Of tens of thousands of clones listed, under 95% were seen once; the top ten hold approximately 22%. Only one count was recorded for this clone. Its target is unknown. CDR1 and CDR2 (germline): MNHEY, SVGAGI. The ends lost 7 bases at V and 4 bases at J; junction bases unmatched: 7. This CDR3 is built from 15 residues. The chain joins TRBV6-5 to TRBJ2-2; 9 positions match TRBD1. This clonotype originated in an adult in good health. The source was peripheral blood, collected on day 0 of AZD1222 vaccination. CDR3 DNA sequence: TGTGCCAGCACTAAACAGGGGGCGATCACCGGGGAGCTGTTTTTT. Its translation is CASTKQGAITGELFF.